This entry lists 21 T cell receptor beta chains sequenced from one sample in a study of OX40 agonist ivuxolimab in advanced cancers. The data were produced by immunoSEQ multiplex PCR, yet TCRdb's version contains in-frame clones alone and is incomplete. Of tens of thousands of clones listed, 65% to 90% were seen once; the top ten hold roughly 15%. The sample consisted of CD4+ or CD8+ T cells sorted from blood, taken in a trial of the OX40 agonist ivuxolimab. These receptors were obtained from an adult with an advanced solid tumor such as melanoma, head and neck, liver or kidney cancer.

The chain carries TRBV5-1 and TRBJ1-5, with a weak D call TRBD1 (5 bases). Germline lookup yields CDR1 SGHRS and CDR2 YFSETQ. The CDR3 runs 14 residues. Trimming took 0 bases from V and 7 from J, leaving 11 bases between them. For the CDR3, the DNA is TGCGCCAGCAGCTTGGAGGGGAGGGAACAGCCCCAGCATTTT. Amino acid sequence: CASSLEGREQPQHF.

V usage is TRBV4-1 and J usage is TRBJ1-5, with D maybe TRBD1 (6 bases). Germline-derived CDR1 and CDR2 are MGHRA and YSYEKL. V was shortened by 4 bases and J by 0 bases, with 13 bases between the two germline ends. The CDR3 runs to 16 residues. The DNA for the CDR3 is TGCGCCAGCAGCCCCGGGGGCGCTTATAGCAATCAGCCCCAGCATTTT. As protein: CASSPGGAYSNQPQHF.

The J gene is TRBJ2-3, the V gene TRBV15; D is undetermined. Germline CDR1 and CDR2: LNHNV and YYDKDF (reference sequence). V was shortened by 7 bases and J by 2 bases, with 13 bases between the two germline ends. This CDR3 is built from 14 residues. The CDR3 DNA reads as TGTGCCACCAAGGGCAGGAGAATCACAGATACGCAGTATTTT. Translated, it gives CATKGRRITDTQYF.

V gene TRBV19 combines with J gene TRBJ1-2; 7 bases match TRBD1. The CDR3 length is 14 residues. Germline assignment: CDR1 LNHDA and CDR2 SQIVND (reference sequence). V lost 6 bases, J lost 6 bases, and 10 bases stayed unmatched. CDR3 region: CASSKTTGLDGYTF. CDR3 coding DNA: TGTGCCAGTAGCAAGACGACAGGGCTCGATGGCTACACCTTC.

V is TRBV29-1 and J is TRBJ1-4; possible D gene TRBD1, 6 bases. Germline-derived CDR1 and CDR2 are SQVTM and ANQGSEA. The length of the CDR3 is 14 residues. Trimming cost V 4 bases and J 8 bases, with 17 bases left between them. The CDR3 loop reads CSVGLRDTGEKLFF. In DNA form, the CDR3 reads TGCAGCGTTGGCCTCCGGGACACCGGCGAAAAACTGTTTTTT.

This sequence joins TRBV4-1 and TRBJ1-2; no firm D call. The CDR3 has 17 amino acids. V was clipped by 0 bases and J by 0 bases, with 14 bases between them. The germline V gene has CDR1 MGHRA and CDR2 YSYEKL. The CDR3 loop is CASSQEVGPIPNYGYTF. As DNA, the CDR3 is TGCGCCAGCAGCCAAGAAGTGGGTCCGATACCTAACTATGGCTACACCTTC.

CDR3 residues: CASSYGVDEQFF. CDR3 in DNA: TGTGCCAGCAGCTATGGGGTGGATGAGCAGTTCTTC. The J gene is TRBJ2-1, the V gene TRBV13; D remains ambiguous. The germline gives CDR1 PRHDT, CDR2 FYEKMQ (reference sequence). Trimming took off 4 bases at V and 8 bases at J, with 9 bases between the two ends. CDR3 length equals 12 residues.

This chain links TRBV19 with TRBJ1-2; 7 nucleotides align to TRBD1. The CDR3 runs to 13 residues. Germline V CDR1 and CDR2: LNHDA, SQIVND (reference sequence). Trimming removed 9 bases from V and 8 bases from J; junction bases left unmatched: 12. The CDR3 reads CASEGQVYHGYTF. CDR3 sequence (DNA): TGTGCCAGCGAAGGACAGGTTTACCACGGCTACACCTTC.

The CDR3: CASSFRPGSTDTQYF. The CDR3 DNA reads TGTGCCAGCAGCTTTAGACCGGGGAGCACAGATACGCAGTATTTT. The V and J genes are TRBV7-9 and TRBJ2-3; D perhaps matches TRBD2 (5 bases). Germline CDR1 SEHNR, CDR2 FQNEAQ (reference sequence). V was trimmed by 3 bases and J by 0 bases, leaving 10 bases between them. This CDR3 comprises 15 residues.

For this clone: Within the sample, other DNA sequences also encode this same CDR3. The rearrangement joins TRBV2 to TRBJ2-1; the match to TRBD1 covers 9 bases. This CDR3 contains 15 residues. V was clipped by 4 bases and J by 4 bases; unmatched bases: 5. Germline values: CDR1 SNHLY, CDR2 FYNNEI. The CDR3 nucleotides read TGTGCCAGCAGTGCCACCGGGACAGGGTACAATGAGCAGTTCTTC. Protein: CASSATGTGYNEQFF.

By frequency in the sample, this clone is medium-sized. The rearrangement links TRBV12-5 to TRBJ1-2; perhaps TRBD1 as D (6 bases). V was cut by 6 bases and J by 4 bases, with 9 bases left in between. The CDR3 runs 12 residues. Looked up from germline, CDR1 is LGHNT and CDR2 is FRNRAP. CDR3 in amino acids: CASGDSFYGYTF. In DNA form, the CDR3 reads TGTGCTAGTGGGGACAGTTTCTATGGCTACACCTTC.

The chain employs TRBV6-5 and TRBJ2-1, with TRBD2 matching over 8 bases. This CDR3 comprises 15 residues. Germline values: CDR1 MNHEY, CDR2 SVGAGI. Unmatched junction bases numbered 5, after V lost 2 bases and J lost 5 bases. The CDR3 protein is CASSYVTSGNNEQFF. CDR3 DNA: TGTGCCAGCAGTTACGTTACTAGCGGTAACAATGAGCAGTTCTTC.

This chain joins TRBV5-1 and TRBJ2-1; unclear D gene. The CDR3 length is 14 residues. CDR1 and CDR2 (germline): SGHRS, YFSETQ. V was pared by 5 bases and J by 5 bases, with 14 bases between. CDR3 bases: TGCGCCAGCAGTTTACCTTTTCTGGACAATGAGCAGTTCTTC. This encodes CASSLPFLDNEQFF.

J is TRBJ1-2 and V is TRBV27, with 11 bases matching TRBD1. The V gene end was trimmed by 3 bases and the J gene end by 8 bases; junction bases not matched to a gene: 5. Germline values: CDR1 MNHEY, CDR2 SMNVEV (reference sequence). CDR3 length: 14 amino acids. In nucleotides, the CDR3 is TGTGCCAGCAGTTTGGGGGGACAGGGGGGCGGCTACACCTTC. Amino acids: CASSLGGQGGGYTF.

The chain uses TRBV5-1 and TRBJ1-2; 8 positions match TRBD1. CDR3 length equals 16 residues. V gave up 0 bases and J gave up 2 bases; unmatched junction bases: 6. The germline gives CDR1 SGHRS, CDR2 YFSETQ. CDR3 loop: CASSLGGQGDNYGYTF. CDR3 nucleotides: TGCGCCAGCAGCTTGGGCGGACAGGGTGACAACTATGGCTACACCTTC. The full variable domain, its missing parts supplied by reference TRBV5-1 and TRBJ1-2, is KAGVTQTPRYLIKTRGQQVTLSCSPISGHRSVSWYQQTPGQGLQFLFEYFSETQRNKGNFPGRFSGRQFSNSRSEMNVSTLELGDSALYLCASSLGGQGDNYGYTFGSGTRLTVV.

This chain uses TRBV6-5 with TRBJ2-3, with D tentatively TRBD1 (5 bases). CDR3 length: 15 amino acids. V was shortened by 6 bases and J by 2 bases, with 15 bases between the two germline ends. The germline CDR1 and CDR2 sequences are MNHEY and SVGAGI. The DNA for the CDR3 is TGTGCCAGCAGCCCCAGGGAATCTACCACAGATACGCAGTATTTT. It specifies CASSPRESTTDTQYF.

The CDR3 sequence is CASLSGSGFGEQYF. As DNA, the CDR3 is TGTGCCAGCCTCAGCGGGAGCGGTTTCGGCGAGCAGTACTTC. The rearrangement links TRBV27 to TRBJ2-7; 8 bases line up with TRBD2. The CDR3 covers 14 residues. Germline CDR1 is MNHEY and CDR2 is SMNVEV (reference sequence). Trimming took 8 bases from V and 6 from J; bases not matched to a gene: 12.

CDR3 bases: TGTGCCAGCAGTGGAGGGTCTGAAGCTTTCTTT. It encodes CASSGGSEAFF. This rearrangement joins TRBV2 to TRBJ1-1; D not certain. CDR3 length equals 11 residues. Trimming removed 4 bases from V and 6 bases from J, with 6 bases in between. Germline CDR1 and CDR2: SNHLY and FYNNEI. Supplemented by reference TRBV2 and TRBJ1-1, the full variable domain reads EPEVTQTPSHQVTQMGQEVILRCVPISNHLYFYWYRQILGQKVEFLVSFYNNEISEKSEIFDDQFSVERPDGSNFTLKIRSTKLEDSAMYFCASSGGSEAFFGQGTRLTVV.

Written as DNA, the CDR3 is TGCAGAACACCCGACAAGGGGCCCATTCCCGAGAACACTGAAGCTTTCTTT. The encoded protein is CRTPDKGPIPENTEAFF. The rearrangement uses TRBV29-1 and TRBJ1-1; a possible D gene is TRBD1 (5 bases). The CDR3 contains 17 residues. Germline V lookup: CDR1 SQVTM, CDR2 ANQGSEA.

This clone has just one count. The chain couples TRBV27 to TRBJ1-2; possible D gene TRBD1, 5 bases. CDR1 is MNHEY, CDR2 SMNVEV, per germline (reference sequence). Trimming shortened V by 5 bases and J by 5 bases, and 12 bases separated the two germline ends. CDR3 length: 13 amino acids. CDR3 in DNA: TGTGCCAGCAGTCTCCTTGGGGGTTATGGCTACACCTTC. This gives the protein CASSLLGGYGYTF.

The chain employs TRBV9 and TRBJ2-1; TRBD1 might be the D (5 bases). This CDR3 spans 14 amino acids. V was trimmed by 0 bases and J by 8 bases, leaving 12 bases between them. CDR1 is SGDLS, CDR2 YYNGEE, per germline. CDR3 in DNA: TGTGCCAGCAGCGTAGGAGACAGAGGCGATGAGCAGTTCTTC. This translates into CASSVGDRGDEQFF.